A selection of T cell receptor beta chains follows, all from one sample in a study of shared clonotypes between healthy human individuals. Measured with immunoSEQ multiplex PCR; TCRdb has only the in-frame clones, and not every one. Among 2,500,000 or so clones listed, about nine tenths were seen once. The sequenced sample was naive CD4+ T cells from PBMCs. The origin of the receptors is a man aged 18 to 30 in good health. Some clones in this sample may be carry-over from other donors' samples. CDR3s include the opening cysteine and the closing phenylalanine or tryptophan. D genes are given only for firm matches. The size of a clone is reported for some rows only, either as once, few or many, or as a class for expanded clones.

>-|TRBV6-6|-|TRBJ2-3
CASTWWESTDTQYF
TGTGCCAGCACCTGGTGGGAGAGTACAGATACGCAGTATTTT
>-|TRBV2|-|TRBJ2-2
CASSPTSSTGELFF
TGTGCCAGCAGTCCTACTAGCAGCACCGGGGAGCTGTTTTTT
>-|TRBV6-6|-|TRBJ2-7
CASSSSGGRVFYEQYF
-
>-|TRBV6-4|few|TRBJ1-1
CASSATGNTEAFF
TGTGCCAGCAGCGCGACAGGAAACACTGAAGCTTTCTTT
>TRBD1|TRBV28|-|TRBJ2-7
CASSLNRDSSYEQYF
TGTGCCAGCAGTCTCAACAGGGACAGCTCCTACGAGCAGTACTTC
>TRBD1|TRBV10-2|-|TRBJ2-1
CASRPGTGSYNEQFF
TGCGCCAGCAGACCCGGGACAGGGTCCTACAATGAGCAGTTCTTC
>-|TRBV9|-|TRBJ2-1
CASSVATEGVGEQFF
TGTGCCAGCAGCGTAGCTACAGAGGGAGTAGGTGAGCAGTTCTTC
>-|TRBV21-1|-|TRBJ2-5
CASPGAGGRRETQYF
TGTGCCAGCCCTGGAGCCGGGGGGAGGAGGGAGACCCAGTACTTC
>-|TRBV7-2|-|TRBJ2-2
CASSAGLFSPGELFF
TGTGCCAGCAGCGCAGGGTTGTTCTCTCCCGGGGAGCTGTTTTTT
>-|TRBV9|-|TRBJ2-5
CASSARLNQETQYF
TGTGCCAGCAGCGCCCGCTTAAACCAAGAGACCCAGTACTTC
>-|TRBV6-5|-|TRBJ1-3
CASTTKNSGNTIYF
TGTGCCAGCACCACGAAGAACTCTGGAAACACCATATATTTT
>-|TRBV30|-|TRBJ2-1
CAWSGNLRDEQFF
TGTGCCTGGAGCGGGAATTTACGAGATGAGCAGTTCTTC
>-|TRBV19|-|TRBJ2-7
CASSSGGDYEQYF
TGTGCCAGTAGTTCGGGGGGCGACTACGAGCAGTACTTC
>TRBD1|TRBV5-1|-|TRBJ2-5
CASSEAGTGEETQYF
TGCGCCAGCAGCGAAGCCGGGACAGGGGAAGAGACCCAGTACTTC
>-|TRBV7-2|-|TRBJ2-3
CASSIQPFTSTDTQYF
TGTGCCAGCAGCATCCAACCATTCACTAGCACAGATACGCAGTATTTT
>-|TRBV7-3|-|TRBJ2-1
CASSFRRGGSYNEQFF
TGTGCCAGCAGCTTCCGCCGGGGAGGCTCCTACAATGAGCAGTTCTTC
>-|TRBV5-4|-|TRBJ2-7
CASSLGNRNYEQYF
TGTGCCAGCAGCTTGGGAAACAGGAATTACGAGCAGTACTTC
>TRBD1|TRBV5-4|-|TRBJ2-1
CASSRLGQGHSYNEQFF
TGTGCCAGCAGCCGGCTCGGACAGGGTCACTCCTACAATGAGCAGTTCTTC
>TRBD1|TRBV6-5|-|TRBJ2-4
CASSRDRKNIQYF
TGTGCCAGCAGCCGGGACAGGAAAAACATTCAGTACTTC
>-|TRBV6-1|-|TRBJ2-1
CASSPGPSGVYEQFF
TGTGCCAGCAGTCCGGGACCATCAGGGGTGTATGAGCAGTTCTTC
>-|TRBV12-2|-|TRBJ2-1
CASRLLGRPYNEQFF
TGTGCAAGTCGCTTGTTAGGGCGGCCCTACAATGAGCAGTTCTTC